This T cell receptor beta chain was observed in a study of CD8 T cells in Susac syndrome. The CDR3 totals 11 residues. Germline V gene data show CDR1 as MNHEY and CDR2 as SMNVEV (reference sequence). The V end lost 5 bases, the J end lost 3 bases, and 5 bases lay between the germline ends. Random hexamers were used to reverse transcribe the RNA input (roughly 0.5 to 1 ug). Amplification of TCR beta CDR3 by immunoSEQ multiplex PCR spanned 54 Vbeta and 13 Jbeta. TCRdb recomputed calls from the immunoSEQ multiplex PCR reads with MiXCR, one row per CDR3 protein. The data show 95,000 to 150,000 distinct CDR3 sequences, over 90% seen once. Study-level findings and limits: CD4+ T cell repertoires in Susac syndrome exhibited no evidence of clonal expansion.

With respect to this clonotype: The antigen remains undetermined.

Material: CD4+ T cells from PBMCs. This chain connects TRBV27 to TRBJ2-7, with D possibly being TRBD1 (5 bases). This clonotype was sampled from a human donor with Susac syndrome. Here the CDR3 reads CASSRGYEQYF. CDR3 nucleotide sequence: TGTGCCAGCAGTAGGGGCTACGAGCAGTACTTC.